The rows below give T cell receptor beta chains drawn from one sample of a study of beta chain features in type 1 diabetes. Sequencing was performed with immunoSEQ multiplex PCR; in TCRdb, only in-frame clones are kept and a portion is missing. The sample has over 500,000 clones, about 16% seen once. Sequencing was done on a sample of naive CD4+ T cells from blood. These receptors were collected from a man aged 18 to 35 in good health. Each CDR3 is given with its conserved first and last residue. The order of the fields is V gene, D gene, J gene, clone size, CDR3 DNA, CDR3 protein. The D gene is left open where the match is weak. Clone size is shown for a subset of rows, as once, few, many or a class of expanded clone.

>TRBV7-6|TRBD2|TRBJ2-1|-
TGTGCCAGCAGCTTATTGTTAGCGGGAACCTCTGAGCAGTTCTTC
CASSLLLAGTSEQFF
>TRBV6-1|-|TRBJ1-4|-
TGTGCCAGCTACCAGGCTACTAATGAAAAACTGTTTTTT
CASYQATNEKLFF
>TRBV10-3|-|TRBJ1-5|-
TGTGCCATCAGTGAGGCGAACGGTAGCAATCAGCCCCAGCATTTT
CAISEANGSNQPQHF
>TRBV9|-|TRBJ2-3|-
TGTGCCAGCAGCTCCCTGGTCGATACGCAGTATTTT
CASSSLVDTQYF
>TRBV6-1|-|TRBJ2-3|-
TGTGCCAGCAGTGAAGCGGGAGATACGCAGTATTTT
CASSEAGDTQYF
>TRBV4-3|-|TRBJ1-6|-
TGCGCCAGCAGCCAAGTTCAGGAATATAATTCACCCCTCCACTTT
CASSQVQEYNSPLHF
>TRBV15|TRBD1|TRBJ2-5|-
TGTGCCACCAGCAGAGATCCGACAGGGCGCGGCGTGACCCAGTACTTC
CATSRDPTGRGVTQYF
>TRBV6-6|-|TRBJ2-2|few
TGTGCCAGCAGCCGGGACGGCCTCAACACCGGGGAGCTGTTTTTT
CASSRDGLNTGELFF
>TRBV7-3|TRBD1|TRBJ2-2|few
TGTGCCAGCAGCGAAACGACAGGGCTCGGGGAGCTGTTTTTT
CASSETTGLGELFF
>TRBV20-1|-|TRBJ1-2|-
TGCAGTGCTAGTATCGGATATGGCTACACCTTC
CSASIGYGYTF
>TRBV7-9|TRBD2|TRBJ2-1|few
TGTGCCAGCAGCTTAGCGTTCGGGCTAGCGGGGGGCCACGGTGAGCAGTTCTTC
CASSLAFGLAGGHGEQFF
>TRBV7-9|TRBD2|TRBJ2-1|-
TGTGCCAGCACCCGAAGACTAGCGGGGGCTCGAGATGAGCAGTTCTTC
CASTRRLAGARDEQFF
>TRBV6-5|-|TRBJ2-5|-
TGTGCCAGCAGGCCCGCCGTTCGGGGCCGTGAGACCCAGTACTTC
CASRPAVRGRETQYF
>TRBV25-1|-|TRBJ1-4|-
TGTGCCAGCAGTGAATGGGGCTTGGCAAAACTGTTTTTT
CASSEWGLAKLFF
>TRBV7-9|-|TRBJ1-1|-
TGTGCCAGCAGCCCGGACAGCAAGGCTTTCTTT
CASSPDSKAFF
>TRBV15|-|TRBJ2-1|-
TGTGCCACCAGCAGAGTTGTGACAGACAATGAGCAGTTCTTC
CATSRVVTDNEQFF
>TRBV7-2|TRBD1|TRBJ1-4|-
TGTGCCAGCAGCCCCCGGACAGGGAGAGTTGAAAAACTGTTTTTT
CASSPRTGRVEKLFF
>TRBV6-1|-|TRBJ2-7|-
TGTGCCAGCAGTGACAGGGCTCTCCCCCACGAGCAGTACTTC
CASSDRALPHEQYF
>TRBV2|-|TRBJ1-1|-
TGTGCCAGCAGTGAACTCGGGCGGAACACTGAAGCTTTCTTT
CASSELGRNTEAFF
>TRBV19|TRBD1|TRBJ1-2|-
TGTGCCAGTATCTCTACAGGGGTGGCCTATGGCTACACCTTC
CASISTGVAYGYTF
>TRBV7-2|TRBD1|TRBJ1-5|-
TGTGCCAGCAGCCCGGACAGGGGAAGGAATCAGCCCCAGCATTTT
CASSPDRGRNQPQHF
>TRBV5-1|-|TRBJ2-4|-
TGCGCCAGCAGCTCAGGTTTAAAAAACATTCAGTACTTC
CASSSGLKNIQYF
>TRBV5-1|TRBD2|TRBJ2-5|-
TGCGCCAGCAGCTTGGCGCTAGCGGGGGGACAAGAGACCCAGTACTTC
CASSLALAGGQETQYF
>TRBV28|TRBD1|TRBJ2-7|few
TGTGCCAGCGGGCCGGGACAGGGAGCCTACGAGCAGTACTTC
CASGPGQGAYEQYF
>TRBV19|TRBD1|TRBJ1-2|few
TGTGCCAGTAGACCTGACAGGGGACTACAGTTCTATGGCTACACCTTC
CASRPDRGLQFYGYTF
>TRBV14|TRBD1|TRBJ1-1|-
TGTGCCAGCAGCCAAAGAAGGGGGCCGGGTAACGCCGAAGCTTTCTTT
CASSQRRGPGNAEAFF
>TRBV6-6|TRBD1|TRBJ1-2|few
TGTGCCAGCAGTTACTCAGTACAGGGGACCGACTATGGCTACACCTTC
CASSYSVQGTDYGYTF
>TRBV4-1|-|TRBJ2-4|-
TGCGCCAGCAGCCAAAAAGGTGGGAATTCAGAAGCCAAAAACATTCAGTACTTC
CASSQKGGNSEAKNIQYF
>TRBV9|-|TRBJ2-2|few
TGTGCCAGCAGCGTAGAGGAGCAGCCCAGTAGGGGCGGGGAGCTGTTTTTT
CASSVEEQPSRGGELFF
>TRBV7-2|-|TRBJ1-4|-
TGTGCCAGCAGCTTAGACGTTGGAAAACTGTTTTTT
CASSLDVGKLFF
>TRBV6-5|-|TRBJ2-5|few
TGTGCCAGCAGTTACTCGAGGCTAAAAGAGACCCAGTACTTC
CASSYSRLKETQYF
>TRBV9|-|TRBJ2-2|-
TGTGCCAGCAGCCCCCAGAACACCGGGGAGCTGTTTTTT
CASSPQNTGELFF
>TRBV11-2|TRBD1|TRBJ2-2|-
TGTGCCAGCAGCCTGACCGGGACAGAGAGAACCGGGGAGCTGTTTTTT
CASSLTGTERTGELFF
>TRBV25-1|TRBD1|TRBJ2-7|-
TGTGCCAGCAGTTCCGGGACAGGGAAAGTGGGGTCCTACGAGCAGTACTTC
CASSSGTGKVGSYEQYF
>TRBV6-6|-|TRBJ2-7|-
TGTGCCAGCAGTTCTACCTGGTACGAGCAGTACTTC
CASSSTWYEQYF
>TRBV7-9|-|TRBJ2-7|-
TGTGCCAGCAGCTTTTTTCAGGAACGTAAGGAGAACTTC
CASSFFQERKENF
>TRBV7-3|TRBD2|TRBJ2-2|once
TGTGCCAGCAGCGCCGGGACTAGTAGGGACGCCGGGGAGCTGTTTTTT
CASSAGTSRDAGELFF
>TRBV9|TRBD1|TRBJ1-2|-
TGTGCCAGCAGCGAAACTGGACAGGGAAGAGGCTACACCTTC
CASSETGQGRGYTF
>TRBV2|-|TRBJ1-5|few
TGTGCCAGCAGTGATAGGAGAGAGAATCAGCCCCAGCATTTT
CASSDRRENQPQHF
>TRBV11-2|-|TRBJ2-2|-
TGTGCCAGCAGCTTATTCCAGCTCCTCATCCCCACCGGGGAGCTGTTTTTT
CASSLFQLLIPTGELFF
>TRBV4-2|-|TRBJ1-1|-
TGTGCCAGCAGCCCTGGAGGGGGCACTGAAGCTTTCTTT
CASSPGGGTEAFF
>TRBV6-1|-|TRBJ2-2|-
TGTGCCAGCAGGGTATCGAACACCGGGGAGCTGTTTTTT
CASRVSNTGELFF
>TRBV7-2|-|TRBJ1-1|-
TGTGCCAGCAGCTTAGTGGGACACATGAACACTGAAGCTTTCTTT
CASSLVGHMNTEAFF
>TRBV20-1|-|TRBJ2-5|few
TGCAGTGCTAAAAGGCTCGACCAGTACTTC
CSAKRLDQYF
>TRBV5-4|-|TRBJ1-2|-
TGTGCCAGCAGCTTAGAACACAGGGCGTATGGCTACACCTTC
CASSLEHRAYGYTF
>TRBV9|-|TRBJ2-7|few
TGTGCCAGCAGCGTAGGACACGAGCAGTACTTC
CASSVGHEQYF
>TRBV2|TRBD1|TRBJ1-1|-
TGTGCCAGCAGTGAACCGAAGCCGGGACAGGACTTGTTTCTGAACACTGAAGCTTTCTTT
CASSEPKPGQDLFLNTEAFF
>TRBV14|-|TRBJ1-2|few
TGTGCCAGCAGCCCCCGAGGCAACTATGGCTACACCTTC
CASSPRGNYGYTF
>TRBV4-1|-|TRBJ2-2|-
TGCGCCAGCAGGGGAGGTCTCGCGAACACCGGGGAGCTGTTTTTT
CASRGGLANTGELFF
>TRBV29-1|-|TRBJ1-2|-
TGCAGCGTTGCGGGGGGGCAGAACTATGGCTACACCTTC
CSVAGGQNYGYTF
>TRBV7-3|-|TRBJ2-1|few
TGTGCCAGCAGCCGGGACCTCGTCAGCGATGAGCAGTTCTTC
CASSRDLVSDEQFF
>TRBV28|-|TRBJ2-5|-
TGTGCCAGCAGTTTACCCGGTGGGGGGGCAAGGGAGACCCAGTACTTC
CASSLPGGGARETQYF
>TRBV5-1|-|TRBJ2-1|-
TGCGCCAGCAGCTTTCCGGGACGCCGAAAAGTTGAGCAGTTCTTC
CASSFPGRRKVEQFF
>TRBV2|TRBD1|TRBJ1-5|few
TGTGCCAGCAGAGGACCGGGACAGCCAAATCAGCCCCAGCATTTT
CASRGPGQPNQPQHF
>TRBV5-5|-|TRBJ2-6|few
TGTGCCAGCAGCTTAGGTTCCTCGGGCTCTGGGGCCAACGTCCTGACTTTC
CASSLGSSGSGANVLTF
>TRBV28|-|TRBJ2-1|-
TGTGCCAGCAAACCCTACCTCTGGCAGGGTGGCAATGAGCAGTTCTTC
CASKPYLWQGGNEQFF
>TRBV21-1|-|TRBJ2-1|-
TGTGCCAGCAGCAAAGGAAGGGACAGGATGGGCGATGAGCAGTTCTTC
CASSKGRDRMGDEQFF